This T cell receptor beta chain was captured by sequencing in a study of blood T cell repertoires in COVID-19 (dated by TCRdb to 2019 to 2021). For context, the study as a whole: Samples from collaborators originated in the United States, Italy and Spain and spanned both the acute and convalescent phases of COVID-19. The prospective study material was composed of cDNA or gDNA derived from T cells, B-cell-depleted T cells, or PBMCs. Samples came from the ongoing ImmuneRACE study (first 160 participants) plus 1,254 subjects from 6 global collaborators. HLA class I and class II types, where available, came from metadata supplied by the sample provider rather than from assay-based typing. The dataset comprised deeply sampled blood TCRbeta repertoires from subjects exposed to, actively infected with, or recovered from COVID-19. The repertoires were released in a freely available public database meant as a resource for research on the immune response to SARS-CoV-2. Sample metadata almost always included a de-identified subject ID, COVID-19 status, age in years and sex.

Participants in the prospective study were enrolled through a virtual design, were aged 18 to 89 years, and lived in about two dozen United States geographic areas. In the prospective study, participants were assigned to cohorts based on the clinical history participants reported in a screening survey and a study questionnaire. Exposed participants were defined as having been in contact with someone with a PCR-confirmed or clinician-diagnosed COVID-19 case within 2 weeks of study entry. Each participant in the prospective study had whole blood, serum and a nasopharyngeal or oropharyngeal swab collected by mobile phlebotomists. Additional blood draws and questionnaires over an approximately two-month period could optionally be provided by prospective study participants. Before DNA extraction, prospective study blood samples were shipped either frozen or at room temperature. On the study overall, not on this receptor specifically: How much clinical and demographic metadata was included differed by source and by participant, and the metadata was provided uncurated.

V was cut back by 10 bases and J by 2 bases, leaving a gap of 9 bases between them. CDR1 and CDR2 (SGHNT, YYREEE) derive from the germline V gene (reference sequence). Taken from cysteine to phenylalanine, the CDR3 has 12 residues. Kept here is only the CDR3 DNA, which spans 36 bases and is read in frame from base 1. The immunoSEQ Assay, a bias-controlled multiplex PCR, was used to amplify TCRbeta CDR3 regions from genomic DNA. In the authors' own workflow: The number of nucleated cells in each sample was estimated by amplification of reference gene primers within the assay. To quantify the absolute abundance of each unique TCRbeta CDR3 rearrangement, sequence reads were collapsed and filtered. For each sample, productive Simpson clonality was calculated as the square root of Simpson's diversity index across productive rearrangements. TCRdb took over this immuneACCESS table, retaining in-frame rearrangements with V and J assigned. Such tables are incomplete; in checked studies, under half of the missing clones stem from an unresolved V gene, and the remainder is unexplained. From that table come the V and J calls and clone size; the DNA was used to work out D and trimming. A total of about 270,000 clones appear in this sample, approximately 89% of them only once. The ten most abundant clones make up 2.5% to 3% of the sample.

On this clone itself: Its antigen remains undetermined. No base qualities exist here, and no much larger clone lies one base off it.

The sequence links TRBV5-4 to TRBJ1-4; the D gene is possibly TRBD1, with 5 bases matching. Sequenced: PBMCs or T cells enriched from blood (not recorded which). This TCR came from a man in his forties who had been exposed to COVID-19. The DNA is TGTGCCTCCTCAGGGACTAATGAAAAACTGTTTTTT. This codes for CASSGTNEKLFF.